What follows is one T cell receptor (beta chain) and its context. In this sample, this clonotype turned up many times. Its target antigen remains unknown. No much larger clone is present one base from it, and per-base qualities are unavailable. The method behind the library was 5' RACE. Instrument used: NextSeq 500. To correct for sequencing error and PCR bias, the TCR library protocol tagged individual cDNA molecules with unique molecular identifiers. Both TCR alpha and beta chains were sequenced, and tight co-correlation was observed between alpha and beta sequence abundances in each sample. As for the authors' bioinformatics: Decombinator V4 was used to perform V gene, J gene and CDR3 annotation of TCR sequences. TCRs were defined as expanded if a significant change between any two time points was detected under a Poisson model with p below 0.0001. TCR abundances were normalised to the total number of TCRs sequenced in each sample and reported as counts per million. MAIT TCRs were defined by TRAV1-2 paired with TRAJ12, TRAJ20 or TRAJ33, and iNKT TCRs by TRAV10 paired with TRAJ18. A search of VDJdb, accessed on 1 November 2021, was run for TCRs annotated to CMV, EBV and SARS-CoV-2, with TCRs annotated for multiple antigens excluded. TCRdb trimmed public reads at Q25 via fastp, called clones via MiXCR and kept in-frame beta chains. For every CDR3 protein sequence, its rows merge into one entry that carries the most common genes and DNA. TCRdb assigned the V and J calls; the authors' analysis was not used. This sample holds over 45,000 distinct CDR3 sequences; over 9.5% were observed only once. Together, the top ten hold approximately 6.5% of the sample.

The data belong to a study of early T cells in non-severe SARS-CoV-2 infection (dated by TCRdb to the early 2020s). Regarding the complete study: Because TCR sequencing relied on bulk RNA taken from unsorted whole blood, pairing of alpha and beta chains was not possible.

There are 13 amino acids in the CDR3, from cysteine to phenylalanine inclusive. The entry retains the CDR3 DNA only, 39 bases that are in frame from base 1. From the germline V gene (reference sequence), CDR1 is SEHNR and CDR2 is FQNEAQ. V loses 4 bases, J loses 5 bases, and the germline ends lie 9 bases apart. What the work shows at the level of the full study, not this receptor alone: VDJdb matching was skewed toward anti-spike CD8 responses, so virus-specific expansions were likely underestimated and private and CD4 specificities were missed.

Set within a cohort of healthcare workers in London, UK, this nested case-control study involved weekly PCR testing of nasopharyngeal swabs along with blood sampling. Healthcare workers were recruited between 23 and 31 March 2020, during the week of the UK lockdown, and were followed weekly for up to roughly 15 weeks. Sequenced: whole blood. The chain was built from TRBV7-9 and TRBJ2-1, and possibly TRBD2, on 6 matching bases. This TCR was recovered from an adult who was a healthcare worker with PCR-confirmed SARS-CoV-2 infection or an uninfected control (not recorded which). The CDR3 sequence is CASSSGLNNEQFF. The nucleotides read TGTGCCAGCAGCTCGGGACTTAACAATGAGCAGTTCTTC.